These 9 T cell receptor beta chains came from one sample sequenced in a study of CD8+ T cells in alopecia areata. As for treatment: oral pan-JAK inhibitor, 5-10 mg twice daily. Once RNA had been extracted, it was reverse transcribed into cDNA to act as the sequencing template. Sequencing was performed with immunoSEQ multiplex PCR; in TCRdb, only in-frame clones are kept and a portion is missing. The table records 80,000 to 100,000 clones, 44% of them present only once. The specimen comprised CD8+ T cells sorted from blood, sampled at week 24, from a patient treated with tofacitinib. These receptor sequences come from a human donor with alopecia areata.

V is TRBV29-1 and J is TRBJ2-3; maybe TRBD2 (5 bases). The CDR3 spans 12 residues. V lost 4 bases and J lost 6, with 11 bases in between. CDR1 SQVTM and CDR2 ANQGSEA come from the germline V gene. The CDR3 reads CSVVKSGDTQYF. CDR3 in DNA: TGCAGCGTTGTGAAGTCGGGGGATACGCAGTATTTT.

CDR3 DNA sequence: TGTGCCAGCAGCGGGGGGGCTAGCGGCCATGAGCAGTTCTTC. This translates into CASSGGASGHEQFF. V is TRBV9 and J is TRBJ2-1; possible D gene TRBD2, 7 bases. V shed 3 bases and J shed 8 bases, with 15 bases lying between them. Germline values: CDR1 SGDLS, CDR2 YYNGEE. This CDR3 is built from 14 residues.

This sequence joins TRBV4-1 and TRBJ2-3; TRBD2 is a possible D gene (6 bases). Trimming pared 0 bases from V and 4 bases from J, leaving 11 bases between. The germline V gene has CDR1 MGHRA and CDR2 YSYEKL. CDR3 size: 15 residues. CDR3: CASSQDGGSPDTQYF. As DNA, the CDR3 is TGCGCCAGCAGCCAAGATGGGGGGTCCCCAGATACGCAGTATTTT.

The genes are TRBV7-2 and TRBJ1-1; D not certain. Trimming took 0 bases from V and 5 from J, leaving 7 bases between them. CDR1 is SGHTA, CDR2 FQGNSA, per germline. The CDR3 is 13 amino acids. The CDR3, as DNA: TGTGCCAGCAGCTTAGCCCGGGGAACTGAAGCTTTCTTT. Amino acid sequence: CASSLARGTEAFF. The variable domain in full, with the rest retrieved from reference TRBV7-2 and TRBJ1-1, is GAGVSQSPSNKVTEKGKDVELRCDPISGHTALYWYRQSLGQGLEFLIYFQGNSAPDKSGLPSDRFSAERTGGSVSTLTIQRTQQEDSAVYLCASSLARGTEAFFGQGTRLTVV.

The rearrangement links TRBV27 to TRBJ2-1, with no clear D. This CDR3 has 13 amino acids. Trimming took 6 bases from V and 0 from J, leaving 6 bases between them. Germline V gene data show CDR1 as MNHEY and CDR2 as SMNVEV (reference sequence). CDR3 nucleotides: TGTGCCAGCAGCGGCATCTCCTACAATGAGCAGTTCTTC. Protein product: CASSGISYNEQFF.

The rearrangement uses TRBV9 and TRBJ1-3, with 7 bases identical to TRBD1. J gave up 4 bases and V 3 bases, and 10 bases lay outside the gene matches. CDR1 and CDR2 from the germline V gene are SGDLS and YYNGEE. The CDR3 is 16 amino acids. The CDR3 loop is CASSGGQVALGNTIYF. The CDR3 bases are TGTGCCAGCAGCGGAGGACAGGTGGCTCTCGGAAACACCATATATTTT.

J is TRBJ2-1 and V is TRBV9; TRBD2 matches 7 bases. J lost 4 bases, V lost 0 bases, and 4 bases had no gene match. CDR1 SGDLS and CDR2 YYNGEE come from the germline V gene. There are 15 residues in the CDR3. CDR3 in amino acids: CASSVGSGIYNEQFF. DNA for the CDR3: TGTGCCAGCAGCGTAGGGAGCGGGATATACAATGAGCAGTTCTTC. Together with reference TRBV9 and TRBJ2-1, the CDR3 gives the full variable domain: DSGVTQTPKHLITATGQRVTLRCSPRSGDLSVYWYQQSLDQGLQFLIQYYNGEERAKGNILERFSAQQFPDLHSELNLSSLELGDSALYFCASSVGSGIYNEQFFGPGTRLTVL.

The CDR3 bases are TGCGCCAGCAGTCACCCGGTGAGCACAGATACGCAGTATTTT. This sequence encodes CASSHPVSTDTQYF. V is TRBV23-1 and J is TRBJ2-3; D is ambiguous. TRBV23-1 is an ORF, and what it does is uncertain. V lost 3 bases and J lost 0, with 7 bases in between. The CDR3 has 14 amino acids.

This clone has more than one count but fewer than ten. The CDR3 loop is CASSVSGTEGYEQYF. The CDR3 DNA reads TGTGCCAGCAGCGTCTCCGGGACGGAGGGCTACGAGCAGTACTTC. The rearrangement uses TRBV9 and TRBJ2-7; possibly TRBD2 for D (6 bases). This CDR3 comprises 15 residues. CDR1 is SGDLS and CDR2 is YYNGEE in the germline V gene. The V end lost 2 bases, the J end lost 3 bases, and 15 bases lay between the germline ends.